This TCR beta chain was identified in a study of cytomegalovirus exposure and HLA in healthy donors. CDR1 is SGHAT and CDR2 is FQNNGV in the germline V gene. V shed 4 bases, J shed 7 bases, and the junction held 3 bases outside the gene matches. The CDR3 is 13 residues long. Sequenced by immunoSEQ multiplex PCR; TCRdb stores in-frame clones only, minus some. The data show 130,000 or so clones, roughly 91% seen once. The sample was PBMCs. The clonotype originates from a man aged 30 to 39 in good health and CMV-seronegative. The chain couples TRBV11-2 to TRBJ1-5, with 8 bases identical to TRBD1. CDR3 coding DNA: TGTGCCAGCAGCTCAGGACAGGGACAGCCCCAGCATTTT. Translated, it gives CASSSGQGQPQHF.